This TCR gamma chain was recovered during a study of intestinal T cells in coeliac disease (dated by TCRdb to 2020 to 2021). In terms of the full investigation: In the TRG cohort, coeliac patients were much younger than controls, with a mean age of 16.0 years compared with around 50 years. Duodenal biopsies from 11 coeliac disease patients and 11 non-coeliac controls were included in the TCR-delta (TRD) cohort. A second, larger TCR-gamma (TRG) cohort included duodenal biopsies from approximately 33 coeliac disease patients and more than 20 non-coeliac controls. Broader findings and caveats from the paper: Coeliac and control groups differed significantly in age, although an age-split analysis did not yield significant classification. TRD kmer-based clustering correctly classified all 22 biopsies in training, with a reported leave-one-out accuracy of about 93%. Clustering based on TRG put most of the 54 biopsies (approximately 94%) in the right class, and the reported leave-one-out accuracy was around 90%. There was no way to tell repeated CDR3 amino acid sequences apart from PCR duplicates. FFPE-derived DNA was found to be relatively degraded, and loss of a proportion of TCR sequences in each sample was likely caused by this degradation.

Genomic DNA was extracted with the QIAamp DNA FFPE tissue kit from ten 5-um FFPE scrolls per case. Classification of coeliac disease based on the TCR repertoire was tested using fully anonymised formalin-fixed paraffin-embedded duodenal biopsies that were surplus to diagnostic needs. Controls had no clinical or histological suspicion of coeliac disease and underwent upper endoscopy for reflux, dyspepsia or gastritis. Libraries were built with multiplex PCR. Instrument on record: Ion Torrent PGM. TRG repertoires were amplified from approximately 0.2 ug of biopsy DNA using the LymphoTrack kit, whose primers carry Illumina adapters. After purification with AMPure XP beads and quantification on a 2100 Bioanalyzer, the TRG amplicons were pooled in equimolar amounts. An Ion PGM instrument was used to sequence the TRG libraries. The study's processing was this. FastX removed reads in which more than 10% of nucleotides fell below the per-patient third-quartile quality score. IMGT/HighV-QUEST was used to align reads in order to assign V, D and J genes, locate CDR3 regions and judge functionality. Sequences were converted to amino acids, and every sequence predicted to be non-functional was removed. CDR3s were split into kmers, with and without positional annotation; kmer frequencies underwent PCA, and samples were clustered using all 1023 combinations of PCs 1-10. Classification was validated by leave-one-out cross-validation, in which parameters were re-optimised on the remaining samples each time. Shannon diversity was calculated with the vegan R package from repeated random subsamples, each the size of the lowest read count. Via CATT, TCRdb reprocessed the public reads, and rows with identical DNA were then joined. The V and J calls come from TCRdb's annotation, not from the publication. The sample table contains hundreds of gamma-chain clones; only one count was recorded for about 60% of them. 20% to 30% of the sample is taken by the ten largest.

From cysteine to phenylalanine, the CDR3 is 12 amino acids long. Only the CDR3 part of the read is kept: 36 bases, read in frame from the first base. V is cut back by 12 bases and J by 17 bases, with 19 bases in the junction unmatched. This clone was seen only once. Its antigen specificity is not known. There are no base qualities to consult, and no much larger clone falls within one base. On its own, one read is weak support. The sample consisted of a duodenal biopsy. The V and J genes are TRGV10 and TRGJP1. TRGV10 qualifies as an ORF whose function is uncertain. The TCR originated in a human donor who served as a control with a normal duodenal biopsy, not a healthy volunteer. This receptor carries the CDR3 CAALTKVGSKIF. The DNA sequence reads TGTGCTGCTTTGACAAAAGTGGGTTCAAAGATATTT.